The 9 T cell receptor beta chains below come from one sample, sequenced in a study of metastatic and nonmetastatic thyroid tumors. Using MiXCR, TCRdb re-called clones from the PCR reads. The sample lists approximately 41,000 clones, 28% occurring once. Thyroid surgery was performed in patients who had received no treatment beforehand. Specimen: blood. The receptors were gathered from a male donor with papillary thyroid cancer or a benign thyroid nodule (not recorded which). Some clones in this sample may be carry-over from other donors' samples.

The chain employs TRBV11-2 and TRBJ2-1; D is perhaps TRBD2 (5 bases). Germline V lookup: CDR1 SGHAT, CDR2 FQNNGV. Deletions cut 0 bases from V and 3 bases from J, with 9 bases between. The CDR3 sequence is 15 residues long. The CDR3 sequence: CASSLEPAGYNEQFF. In DNA, the CDR3 is TGTGCCAGCAGCTTAGAGCCCGCGGGCTACAATGAGCAGTTCTTC.

This clone ranks as medium-sized. This chain connects TRBV30 to TRBJ2-7; D unclear. V was pared by 3 bases and J by 4 bases, with 7 bases between. Germline lookup yields CDR1 GTSNPN and CDR2 SVGIG (reference sequence). The CDR3 has 11 residues. The CDR3 protein is CAWRSQYEQYF. CDR3 in DNA: TGTGCCTGGAGGAGCCAGTACGAGCAGTACTTC.

This clone was counted between two and nine times. The CDR3 spells CASSSTRGTGNEKLFF. The CDR3 DNA reads as TGTGCCAGCAGTTCCACCCGCGGGACAGGGAATGAAAAACTGTTTTTT. The gene calls are TRBV7-9 and TRBJ1-4; 9 nucleotides match TRBD1. CDR1 and CDR2 (germline): SEHNR, FQNEAQ (reference sequence). The V and J ends lost 6 bases and 5 bases, in that order; junction bases with no gene match: 10. The length of the CDR3 is 16 residues.

This clone was counted a single time. The rearrangement links TRBV5-1 to TRBJ2-1, with 8 bases that match TRBD2. Per the germline V gene, CDR1 is SGHRS and CDR2 is YFSETQ. V was pared by 2 bases and J by 0 bases, with 1 base of the junction left unmatched. This CDR3 spans 15 amino acids. The CDR3 region has the DNA TGCGCCAGCAGCTTTAGCGGGAACTCCTACAATGAGCAGTTCTTC. This gives the protein CASSFSGNSYNEQFF.

This clone was observed many times. The rearrangement joins TRBV19 to TRBJ2-5; 7 bases align to TRBD1. The V and J ends lost 6 bases and 5 bases, in that order; junction bases with no gene match: 9. Germline V gene sequence: CDR1 LNHDA, CDR2 SQIVND (reference sequence). The CDR3 is 14 amino acids. CDR3 in DNA: TGTGCCAGTAGCAGGGTACAGGGGACGGAGACCCAGTACTTC. It codes for CASSRVQGTETQYF.

The chain employs TRBV27 and TRBJ2-1, with 12 bases fitting TRBD2. The CDR3 has 18 residues. Germline V gene lookup returns CDR1 MNHEY and CDR2 SMNVEV (reference sequence). The ends lost 8 bases at V and 4 bases at J; junction bases unmatched: 15. CDR3 coding DNA: TGTGCCAGCCGGCGTCCTCAACTAGCGGGAGGTCGATACAATGAGCAGTTCTTC. Amino acid sequence: CASRRPQLAGGRYNEQFF.

This clone was detected many times. At the DNA level, this CDR3 is encoded by other sequences in the same sample as well. This chain joins TRBV20-1 and TRBJ1-5; no clear D. Germline CDR1 DFQATT, CDR2 SNEGSKA (reference sequence). The CDR3 sequence is 15 residues long. Trimming left V 4 bases short and J 1 base short, with 14 bases between. The CDR3: CSATGGGPSNQPQHF. In nucleotides, the CDR3 is TGCAGTGCTACCGGCGGAGGGCCAAGCAATCAGCCCCAGCATTTT.

In this sample, this clone turned up many times. The V gene is TRBV5-4, the J gene TRBJ1-2; TRBD1 aligns across 8 bases. Germline V gene lookup returns CDR1 SGHNT and CDR2 YYREEE (reference sequence). This CDR3 is 14 amino acids long. V gave up 3 bases and J gave up 3 bases; unmatched junction bases: 4. The CDR3 is CASSSQGGYYGYTF. The CDR3 DNA reads as TGTGCCAGCAGCTCACAGGGGGGGTACTATGGCTACACCTTC.

There are a few counts of this clone. A much larger clone sits a single nucleotide away, making a read error possible. The CDR3 sequence: CASSLQGAGNTQYF. CDR3 DNA: TGTGCCAGCAGCCTGCAGGGGGCCGGGAATACGCAGTATTTT. The genes are TRBV3-1 and TRBJ2-3, with 8 bases matching TRBD1. With V trimmed by 4 bases and J by 7 bases, 7 bases remained unmatched. This CDR3 region has 14 residues. Germline CDR1 reads LGHDT; CDR2 reads YNNKEL (reference sequence).